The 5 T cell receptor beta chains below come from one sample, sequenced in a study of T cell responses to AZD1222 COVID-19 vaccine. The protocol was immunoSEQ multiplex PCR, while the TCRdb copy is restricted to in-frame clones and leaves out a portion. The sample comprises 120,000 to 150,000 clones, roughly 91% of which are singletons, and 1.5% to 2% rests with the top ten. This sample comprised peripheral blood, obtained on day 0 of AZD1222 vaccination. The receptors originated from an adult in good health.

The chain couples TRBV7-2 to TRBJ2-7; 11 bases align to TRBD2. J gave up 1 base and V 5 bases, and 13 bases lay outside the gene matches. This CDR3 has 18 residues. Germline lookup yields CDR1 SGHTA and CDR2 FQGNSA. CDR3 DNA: TGTGCCAGCAGCCTAAGGTCCCCACTAGCGGGGGCATCCTACGAGCAGTACTTC. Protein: CASSLRSPLAGASYEQYF.

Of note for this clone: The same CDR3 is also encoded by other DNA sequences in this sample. The CDR3 reads CASSLALAGSYNEQFF. The CDR3 DNA reads as TGTGCCAGCAGCTTAGCCCTAGCGGGTTCTTACAATGAGCAGTTCTTC. The chain has TRBV7-9 and TRBJ2-1; 8 bases are a match to TRBD2. V was pared by 0 bases and J by 4 bases, with 5 bases of the junction left unmatched. CDR3 length equals 16 residues. Germline assignment: CDR1 SEHNR and CDR2 FQNEAQ (reference sequence).

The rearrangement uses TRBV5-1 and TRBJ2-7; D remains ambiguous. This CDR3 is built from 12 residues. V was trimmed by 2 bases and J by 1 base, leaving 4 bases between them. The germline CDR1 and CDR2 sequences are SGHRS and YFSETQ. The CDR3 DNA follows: TGCGCCAGCAGCTTAACGTCCTACGAGCAGTACTTC. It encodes CASSLTSYEQYF.

CDR3 nucleotide sequence: TGTGCCAGCAGGCCTAGCGGGGGTTACAATCAGCCCCAGCATTTT. Translated: CASRPSGGYNQPQHF. The rearrangement links TRBV6-5 to TRBJ1-5; D possibly corresponds to TRBD1 (5 bases). V lost 6 bases, J lost 3 bases, and 15 bases lay in between. Germline lookup yields CDR1 MNHEY and CDR2 SVGAGI. The CDR3 is 15 amino acids.

The CDR3 region has the DNA TGTGCCAGCAGCAAGGGACAGGATAGCAATCAGCCCCAGCATTTT. It encodes CASSKGQDSNQPQHF. This rearrangement joins TRBV3-1 (or the pseudogene TRBV3-2) to TRBJ1-5, with TRBD1 matching over 8 bases. The CDR3 covers 15 residues. Germline CDR1 and CDR2: LGHDT and YNNKEL (reference sequence). V shed 5 bases, J shed 0 bases, and the junction held 3 bases outside the gene matches.